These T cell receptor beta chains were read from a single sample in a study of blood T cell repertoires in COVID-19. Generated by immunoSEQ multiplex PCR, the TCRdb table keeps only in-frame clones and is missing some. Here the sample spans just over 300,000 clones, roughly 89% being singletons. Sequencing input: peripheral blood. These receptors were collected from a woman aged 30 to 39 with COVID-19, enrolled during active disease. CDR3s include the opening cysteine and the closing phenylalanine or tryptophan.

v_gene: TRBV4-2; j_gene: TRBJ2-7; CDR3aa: CASSQDFGEEQYF
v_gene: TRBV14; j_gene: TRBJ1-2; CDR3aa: CASSQGSDWGGYGYTF
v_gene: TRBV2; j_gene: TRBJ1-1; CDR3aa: CASKDSLGRTEAFF
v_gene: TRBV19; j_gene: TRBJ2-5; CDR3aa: CASSMELAGGREETQYF
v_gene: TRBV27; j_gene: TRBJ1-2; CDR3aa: CASSPLGQGYGYTF
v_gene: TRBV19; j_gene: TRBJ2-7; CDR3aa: CASSSSYEQYF
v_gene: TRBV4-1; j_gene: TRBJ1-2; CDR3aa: CASSQEGQGTHGYTF
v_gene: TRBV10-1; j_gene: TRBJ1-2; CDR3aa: CASSRGQGSGNYGYTF
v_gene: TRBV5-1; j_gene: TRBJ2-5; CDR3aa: CASSLAAGAGETQYF
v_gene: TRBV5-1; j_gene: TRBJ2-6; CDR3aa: CASSLGTGGANVLTF
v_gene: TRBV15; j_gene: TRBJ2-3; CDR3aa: CATSSPGQTDTQYF
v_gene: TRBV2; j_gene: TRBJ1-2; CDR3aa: CASSVFPGQGVYSTF
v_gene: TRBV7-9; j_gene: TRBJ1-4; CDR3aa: CASSLVQTTNEKLFF
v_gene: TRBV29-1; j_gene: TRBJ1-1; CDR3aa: CSVAGVHEAFF
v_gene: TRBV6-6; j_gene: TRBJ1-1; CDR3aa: CASSYKQNMNTEAFF
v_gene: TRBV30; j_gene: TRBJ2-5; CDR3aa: CAWSSRQGETQYF
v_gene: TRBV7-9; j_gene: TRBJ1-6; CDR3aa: CASSSGNSPLHF
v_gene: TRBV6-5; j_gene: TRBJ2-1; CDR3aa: CASSSRLAGGSNEQFF
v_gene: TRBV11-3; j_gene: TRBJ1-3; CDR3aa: CASGSTGSGNTIYF
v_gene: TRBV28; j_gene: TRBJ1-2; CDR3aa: CASSSTRGGGYTF
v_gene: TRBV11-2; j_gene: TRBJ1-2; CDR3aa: CASSLAAPYGYTF
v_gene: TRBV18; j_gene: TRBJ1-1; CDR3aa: CASSPLDSQNTEAFF
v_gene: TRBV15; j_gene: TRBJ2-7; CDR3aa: CATKGQGASSHEQYF
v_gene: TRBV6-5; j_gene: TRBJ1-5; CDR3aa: CASRQGAYSNQPQHF
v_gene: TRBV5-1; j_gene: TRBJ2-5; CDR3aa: CASSLAGLQETQYF
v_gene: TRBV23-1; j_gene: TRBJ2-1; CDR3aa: CASSQYCSGGTYNEQFF
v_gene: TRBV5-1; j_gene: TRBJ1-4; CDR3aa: CASSPTPTGTNEKLFF
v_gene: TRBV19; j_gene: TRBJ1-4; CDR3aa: CASSTRQFATNEKLFF
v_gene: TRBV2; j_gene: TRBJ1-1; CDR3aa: CASNWDRTVMNTEAFF
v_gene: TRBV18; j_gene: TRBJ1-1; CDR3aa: CASSPGEGGDTEAFF
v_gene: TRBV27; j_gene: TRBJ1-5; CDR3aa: CASSFHPISNQPQHF
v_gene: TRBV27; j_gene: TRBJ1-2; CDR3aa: CASSPALRQGYTF
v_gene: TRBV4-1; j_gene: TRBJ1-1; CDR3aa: CASSQGGQRRGVAFF
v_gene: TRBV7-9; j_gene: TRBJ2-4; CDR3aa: CASSLTNPDIQYF
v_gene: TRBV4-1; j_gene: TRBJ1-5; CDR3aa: CASSQVGQGGRQPQHF
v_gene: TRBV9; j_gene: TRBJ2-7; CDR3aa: CASSVEPARGVEQYF
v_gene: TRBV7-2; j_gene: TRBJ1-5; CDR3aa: CASSVQGGNQPQHF
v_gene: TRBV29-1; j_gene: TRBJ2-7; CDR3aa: CSVGDRGRGEQYF
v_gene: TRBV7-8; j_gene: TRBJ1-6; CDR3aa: CASSLEIANSPLHF
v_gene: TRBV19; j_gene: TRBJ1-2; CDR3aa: CASSKDGTNYGYTF
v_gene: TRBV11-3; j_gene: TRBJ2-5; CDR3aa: CASSLGPRGETQYF
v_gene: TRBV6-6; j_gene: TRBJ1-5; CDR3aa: CASSKGTGGGQPQHF
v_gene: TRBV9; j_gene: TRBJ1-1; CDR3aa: CASSVHDSRREAFF
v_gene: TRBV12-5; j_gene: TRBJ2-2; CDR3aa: CASGMTGGTLAGELFF
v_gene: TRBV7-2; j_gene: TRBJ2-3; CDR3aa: CASSSAGDTQYF
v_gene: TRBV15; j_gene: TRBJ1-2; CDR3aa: CATSPTGQIYGYTF
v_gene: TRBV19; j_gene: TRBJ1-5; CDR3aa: CASSINRGGNQPQHF
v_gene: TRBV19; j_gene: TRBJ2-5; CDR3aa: CARKGPPERTQYF
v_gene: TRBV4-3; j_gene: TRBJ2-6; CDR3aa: CASSQDPRGSGANVLTF
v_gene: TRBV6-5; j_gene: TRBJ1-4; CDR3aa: CATRTGGKEKLFF
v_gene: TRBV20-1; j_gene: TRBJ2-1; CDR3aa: CSASLVAGYNEQFF
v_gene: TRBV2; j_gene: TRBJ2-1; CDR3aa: CASILAGGRNEQFF
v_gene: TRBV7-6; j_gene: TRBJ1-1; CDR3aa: CASSLVSGGGNLNTEAFF
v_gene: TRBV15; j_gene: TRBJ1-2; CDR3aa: CATSRLTDPHGYTF
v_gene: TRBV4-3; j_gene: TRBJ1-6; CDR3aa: CASSQRPGGNSPLHF
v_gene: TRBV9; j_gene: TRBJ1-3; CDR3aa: CASSAGGRGSGNTIYF
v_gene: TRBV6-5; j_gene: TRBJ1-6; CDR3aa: CASSYGDRGDSPLHF
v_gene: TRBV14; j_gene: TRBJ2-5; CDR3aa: CASSRRGGLETQYF
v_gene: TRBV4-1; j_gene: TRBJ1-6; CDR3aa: CASSLRGLGNSPLHF